This T cell receptor beta chain was captured by sequencing in a study of beta chain features in type 1 diabetes. The isolated RNA, all of it, was reverse transcribed, so expressed TCRB transcripts were what got sequenced. Average reads for naive, central memory and regulatory T cell samples were about 3.57 million. Assay: immunoSEQ multiplex PCR; the TCRdb copy retains only in-frame clones and omits some. The sample has 160,000 or so clones; approximately 10% are singletons. Study-wide results and limits: Moderately but significantly shorter TCRB CDR3s were found in Type 1 diabetes patients in all four CD4+ subsets.

Blood was collected once per donor into heparin, averaging around 0.11 L. Only a few counts were recorded for this clone. What it recognizes is unknown. The sequence was collected from a woman aged 30 to 39 with type 1 diabetes. The sequenced material came from central memory CD4+ T cells from blood.

The CDR3 loop reads CAWRIGQGGWGEQYF. The CDR3 region has the DNA TGTGCCTGGAGAATTGGACAGGGGGGTTGGGGTGAGCAGTACTTC. The chain links TRBV30 to TRBJ2-7; the match to TRBD1 covers 10 bases. Germline V gene sequence: CDR1 GTSNPN, CDR2 SVGIG (reference sequence). V lost 3 bases to trimming and J lost 7 bases; unmatched junction nucleotides: 12. This CDR3 has 15 amino acids.